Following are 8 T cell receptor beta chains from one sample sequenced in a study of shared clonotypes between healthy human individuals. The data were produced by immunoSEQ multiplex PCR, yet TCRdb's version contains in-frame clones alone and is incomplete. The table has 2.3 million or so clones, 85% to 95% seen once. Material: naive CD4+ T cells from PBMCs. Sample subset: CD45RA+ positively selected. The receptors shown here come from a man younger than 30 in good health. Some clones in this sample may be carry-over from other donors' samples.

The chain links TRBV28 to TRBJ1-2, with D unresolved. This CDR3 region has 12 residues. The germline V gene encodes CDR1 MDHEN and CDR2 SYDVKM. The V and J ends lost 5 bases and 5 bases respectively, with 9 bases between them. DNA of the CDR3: TGTGCCAGCAGTCGTTTACCTTATGGCTACACCTTC. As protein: CASSRLPYGYTF.

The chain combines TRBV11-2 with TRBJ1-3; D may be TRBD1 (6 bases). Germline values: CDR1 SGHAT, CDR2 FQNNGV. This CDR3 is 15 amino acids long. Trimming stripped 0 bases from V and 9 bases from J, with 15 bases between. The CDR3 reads CASSLDTGSGGTIYF. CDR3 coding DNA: TGTGCCAGCAGCTTAGATACAGGGTCCGGGGGCACCATATATTTT.

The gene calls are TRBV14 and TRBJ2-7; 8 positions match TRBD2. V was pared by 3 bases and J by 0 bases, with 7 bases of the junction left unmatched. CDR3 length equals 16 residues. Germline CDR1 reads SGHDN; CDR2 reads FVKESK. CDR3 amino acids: CASSHFRTSSSYEQYF. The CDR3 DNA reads TGTGCCAGCAGCCATTTCCGGACTAGCAGCTCCTACGAGCAGTACTTC.

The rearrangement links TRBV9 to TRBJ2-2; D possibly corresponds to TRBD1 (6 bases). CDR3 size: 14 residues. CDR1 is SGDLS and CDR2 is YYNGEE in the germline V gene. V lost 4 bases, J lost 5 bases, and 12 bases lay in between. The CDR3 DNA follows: TGTGCCAGCAGCCCTTACAGGGATACCGGGGAGCTGTTTTTT. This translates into CASSPYRDTGELFF.

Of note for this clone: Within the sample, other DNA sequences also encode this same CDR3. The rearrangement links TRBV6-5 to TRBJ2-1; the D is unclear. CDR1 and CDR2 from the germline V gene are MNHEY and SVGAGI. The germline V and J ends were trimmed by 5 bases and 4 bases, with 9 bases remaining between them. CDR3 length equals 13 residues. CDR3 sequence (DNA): TGTGCCAGCAGTCCTGACTCTTACAATGAGCAGTTCTTC. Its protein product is CASSPDSYNEQFF.

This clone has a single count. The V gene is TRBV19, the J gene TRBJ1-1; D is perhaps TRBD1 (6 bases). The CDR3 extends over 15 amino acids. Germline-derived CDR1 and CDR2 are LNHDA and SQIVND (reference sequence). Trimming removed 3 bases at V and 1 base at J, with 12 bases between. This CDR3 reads CASSITGTRNTEAFF. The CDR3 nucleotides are TGTGCCAGTAGTATCACCGGGACAAGGAACACTGAAGCTTTCTTT.

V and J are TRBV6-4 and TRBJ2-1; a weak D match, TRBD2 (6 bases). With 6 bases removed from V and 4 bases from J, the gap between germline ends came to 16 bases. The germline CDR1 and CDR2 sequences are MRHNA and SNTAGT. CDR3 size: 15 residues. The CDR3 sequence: CASRASGLQYNEQFF. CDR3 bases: TGTGCCAGCAGAGCCTCGGGACTCCAATACAATGAGCAGTTCTTC.

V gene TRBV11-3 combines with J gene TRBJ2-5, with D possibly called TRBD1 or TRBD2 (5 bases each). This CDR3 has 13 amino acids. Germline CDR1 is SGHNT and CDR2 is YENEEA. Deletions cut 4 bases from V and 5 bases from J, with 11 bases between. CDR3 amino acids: CASSSGRTETQYF. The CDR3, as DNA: TGTGCCAGCAGCTCGGGACGGACGGAGACCCAGTACTTC. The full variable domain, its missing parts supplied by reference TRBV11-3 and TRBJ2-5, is EAGVVQSPRYKIIEKKQPVAFWCNPISGHNTLYWYLQNLGQGPELLIRYENEEAVDDSQLPKDRFSAERLKGVDSTLKIQPAELGDSAVYLCASSSGRTETQYFGPGTRLLVL.